This TCR beta chain was captured by sequencing in a study of CD8+ T cells in alopecia areata. For the study at large: Treated patients were dosed with oral tofacitinib, taking 5 to 10 mg twice daily. Tofacitinib dosing lasted 6 to 18 months, which was then followed by 6 months off drug. Study-level results: Clonality exceeded that of normal scalp in lesional scalp, most notably in alopecia totalis/universalis.

CDR1 and CDR2 from the germline V gene are MNHEY and SMNVEV (reference sequence). The CDR3 consists of 15 residues. V lost 3 bases and J lost 2; bases outside the gene matches: 4. Documented treatment: oral pan-JAK inhibitor, 5-10 mg twice daily. From alopecia areata patients, lesional scalp punch biopsies and peripheral blood were collected. Following RNA extraction, reverse transcription yielded cDNA that acted as the sequencing template. TCRdb keeps only in-frame clones here, not all; method: immunoSEQ multiplex PCR. The sample contains about 220,000 clones, under 75% of which appear only once. For this clone: Its antigen is currently unknown.

The TCR originated in a human donor with alopecia areata. Here the sequenced sample was CD4+ T cells sorted from blood, taken at week 4, from a patient treated with tofacitinib. The chain recombines TRBV27 with TRBJ2-7, with 10 bases aligning to TRBD1. The CDR3 here is CASSFEGTGAYEQYF. The CDR3 bases are TGTGCCAGCAGTTTCGAAGGGACAGGGGCCTACGAGCAGTACTTC.